The 15 T cell receptor beta chains in this list originate from one sample, sequenced in a study of Graves' ophthalmopathy and Graves' hyperthyroidism. Investigators amplified TCR beta CDR3 regions from RNA transcripts. RT-PCR in the first round used HTBI primers; a second-round multiplex PCR followed. TCRdb re-analysed the multiplex PCR reads in MiXCR, keeping a single row per CDR3 protein. The table has almost 750,000 distinct CDR3 sequences, roughly two fifths seen once. The sequencing input was peripheral blood. These receptors all stem from an adult man with Graves' ophthalmopathy.

This clonotype is a singleton in its sample. CDR3: CASSQRGTYEQYV. The CDR3 DNA sequence: TGTGCCAGCAGCCAAAGGGGGACCTACGAGCAGTACGTC. This chain links TRBV11-2 with TRBJ2-7; weak D call: TRBD1 (6 bases). From germline, CDR1 is SGHAT and CDR2 FQNNGV. CDR3 length: 13 residues. V gave up 5 bases and J gave up 2 bases, with 10 bases separating them.

This clonotype has just one count. CDR3 protein: CASSLSGGQGSEQYF. Here the CDR3 DNA reads TGTGCCAGCAGCTTATCGGGGGGACAGGGGTCGGAGCAGTACTTC. The chain links TRBV7-2 to TRBJ2-7, with 10 bases aligning to TRBD1. The CDR3 contains 15 residues. Germline V CDR1 and CDR2: SGHTA, FQGNSA. J gave up 7 bases and V 2 bases, and 8 bases lay outside the gene matches.

The count of this clonotype is one. The chain has TRBV2 and TRBJ1-4; weak D call: TRBD1 (5 bases). CDR1 and CDR2 (germline): SNHLY, FYNNEI. The V end was cut by 6 bases, the J end by 2 bases, with 16 bases between. The CDR3 has 16 amino acids. The CDR3 region is CASSPGGQWTNEKLFF. The CDR3 nucleotides read TGTGCCAGCAGCCCGGGTGGACAATGGACTAATGAAAAACTGTTTTTT.

In its sample, this clonotype was seen a few times. The chain recombines TRBV2 with TRBJ2-7; D call uncertain. CDR3 size: 17 residues. The germline gives CDR1 SNHLY, CDR2 FYNNEI. V lost 2 bases to trimming and J lost 5 bases, with 22 bases between them. CDR3 protein: CASSENWQPILENEQYF. DNA for the CDR3: TGTGCCAGCAGTGAAAACTGGCAGCCCATTCTTGAAAACGAGCAGTACTTC.

This clonotype was observed at least ten times. The chain is built from TRBV24-1 and TRBJ2-2; no definite D call. The V gene's germline CDR1 is KGHDR and CDR2 SFDVKD. The CDR3 loop spans 15 amino acids. V shed 5 bases and J shed 0 bases, with 9 bases lying between them. The CDR3 sequence: CATSGQPPNTGELFF. The CDR3 DNA reads TGTGCCACCAGTGGTCAGCCACCGAACACCGGGGAGCTGTTTTTT.

This clonotype was recorded once. This chain joins TRBV7-8 and TRBJ2-6; D is unresolved. CDR3 size: 16 residues. Trimming cost V 5 bases and J 1 base, with 12 bases left between them. Germline loops: CDR1 SGHVS, CDR2 FQNEAQ. Here the CDR3 DNA reads TGTGCCAGCAGCCTATCCGGTCTTTCTGGGGCCAACGTCCTGACTTTC. Protein sequence: CASSLSGLSGANVLTF.

Ten or more counts support this clonotype. The rearrangement links TRBV7-2 to TRBJ1-6; the D gene is possibly TRBD1 (5 bases). The V end was cut by 3 bases, the J end by 7 bases, with 13 bases between. There are 15 residues in the CDR3. The germline gives CDR1 SGHTA, CDR2 FQGNSA. CDR3 amino acids: CASSLKGTENSPLHF. Here the CDR3 DNA reads TGTGCCAGCAGCTTGAAGGGGACGGAAAATTCACCCCTCCACTTT.

The J gene is TRBJ2-7, the V gene TRBV7-9; D remains ambiguous. The CDR3 runs 14 residues. V lost 2 bases to trimming and J lost 6 bases, with 14 bases between them. Germline V gene lookup returns CDR1 SEHNR and CDR2 FQNEAQ (reference sequence). The CDR3 protein is CASSLIARSGEQYF. The CDR3 DNA reads as TGTGCCAGCAGCTTAATAGCCAGGTCTGGCGAGCAGTACTTC.

This clonotype was detected only a few times. The CDR3 DNA reads TGCAGTGCCCTCGGGCAGGGACGACCCTACGAGCAGTACTTC. It encodes CSALGQGRPYEQYF. The rearrangement links TRBV20-1 to TRBJ2-7; D possibly matches TRBD1 or TRBD2 (5 bases each). The CDR3 extends over 14 amino acids. CDR1 and CDR2 (germline): DFQATT, SNEGSKA (reference sequence). V dropped 6 bases and J dropped 2 bases, with 17 bases sitting between them.

This clonotype has more than one count but fewer than ten. J is TRBJ1-1 and V is TRBV7-9; D is unresolved. Germline V gene lookup returns CDR1 SEHNR and CDR2 FQNEAQ (reference sequence). The CDR3 totals 14 residues. Trimming stripped 8 bases from V and 1 base from J, with 14 bases between. The CDR3 bases are TGTGCCAGCTCATCGACGCCTACGAACACTGAAGCTTTCTTT. It yields the protein CASSSTPTNTEAFF.

This clonotype has a handful of counts. The rearrangement joins TRBV10-3 to TRBJ1-5; 11 bases map to TRBD1. The J segment lost 0 bases and the V segment lost 10 bases, leaving 8 bases of the junction unmatched. The CDR3 is made up of 16 amino acids. Looked up from germline, CDR1 is ENHRY and CDR2 is SYGVKD. The CDR3 loop is CASKDRGQYSNQPQHF. CDR3 nucleotide sequence: TGTGCCAGCAAGGACAGGGGGCAATATAGCAATCAGCCCCAGCATTTT.

V and J are TRBV15 and TRBJ1-3; D perhaps matches TRBD1 (6 bases). The CDR3 consists of 15 residues. The V gene's germline CDR1 is LNHNV and CDR2 YYDKDF (reference sequence). V gave up 9 bases and J gave up 0 bases, with 15 bases separating them. CDR3 nucleotide sequence: TGTGCCACTCAGGCAGGGGCCTTCTCTGGAAACACCATATATTTT. This encodes CATQAGAFSGNTIYF.

Many counts were recorded for this clonotype. This chain connects TRBV6-5 to TRBJ1-1, with D unresolved. Germline loops: CDR1 MNHEY, CDR2 SVGAGI. The CDR3 length is 13 residues. Trimming shortened V by 2 bases and J by 1 base, and 5 bases separated the two germline ends. The CDR3 loop is CASSYTPNTEAFF. The CDR3 bases are TGTGCCAGCAGTTACACCCCGAACACTGAAGCTTTCTTT.

The chain couples TRBV7-3 to TRBJ2-7, with a possible D match to TRBD2 (5 bases). Germline CDR1 reads SGHTA; CDR2 reads FQGTGA. Trimming left V 1 base short and J 4 bases short, with 14 bases between. This CDR3 spans 15 amino acids. DNA for the CDR3: TGTGCCAGCAGCTTAATGCCCGGGATTGGGTACGAGCAGTACTTC. It yields the protein CASSLMPGIGYEQYF.

In this sample, this clonotype turned up many times. This rearrangement joins TRBV15 to TRBJ1-3, with 8 positions matching TRBD1. The V gene's germline CDR1 is LNHNV and CDR2 YYDKDF (reference sequence). There are 16 residues in the CDR3. J lost 2 bases, V lost 0 bases, and 3 bases had no gene match. The CDR3: CATSRDQGATGNTIYF. The CDR3 DNA is TGTGCCACCAGCAGAGATCAGGGGGCAACTGGAAACACCATATATTTT.